This T cell receptor beta chain was documented in a study of blood T cell repertoires in COVID-19 (dated by TCRdb to about 2020). A note on the overall study: Samples from collaborators originated in the United States, Italy and Spain and spanned both the acute and convalescent phases of COVID-19. The samples were drawn from the first 160 participants of the ongoing ImmuneRACE study and from over a thousand subjects provided by 6 global collaborators. Subjects who had been exposed to COVID-19, were actively infected with it, or had recovered from it provided the deeply sampled blood TCRbeta repertoires that made up the dataset. A de-identified subject ID, COVID-19 status, age in years and sex were almost always included in the sample metadata. The material from the prospective study consisted of cDNA or gDNA derived from T cells, B-cell-depleted T cells, or PBMCs. A freely available public database, intended as a resource for researchers studying the immune response to SARS-CoV-2, is where the repertoires were released. Where available, HLA class I and class II types were taken from metadata supplied by the sample provider and were not determined by assay-based typing.

The germline V gene encodes CDR1 MNHNY and CDR2 SVGAGI (reference sequence). Trimming takes 10 bases off V and 9 bases off J; junction bases not matched to a gene: 7. Inclusive of the bounding cysteine and phenylalanine, the CDR3 is 12 residues long. Only the CDR3 DNA is retained, 36 bases long and in frame from the first base. TCRbeta CDR3 regions were amplified from genomic DNA by means of the immunoSEQ Assay, a bias-controlled multiplex PCR. Turning to the authors' computational methods: Nucleated cell counts per sample were estimated from amplification of reference gene primers within the assay. To quantify the absolute abundance of each unique TCRbeta CDR3 rearrangement, sequence reads were collapsed and filtered. For each sample, productive Simpson clonality was calculated by taking the square root of Simpson's diversity index across productive rearrangements. TCRdb retrieved this table from immuneACCESS and kept in-frame rearrangements only. Not all clones are present; in checked studies, unresolved V genes account for under half, and no reason is known for the remainder. V and J calls and clone size are given by that table; D and trimming were obtained from the DNA. In this sample the table shows more than 50,000 clones, around 80% of which occur a single time. 9% to 10% of the sample lies in the top ten.

As concerns this clone: Its antigen is unknown. Qualities for individual bases were not recorded, and no much larger clone is one base off.

Broader findings and caveats from the paper: The amount of clinical and demographic metadata varied by source and participant and was provided uncurated.

Each collaborating institution followed its own protocols to collect whole blood in K2EDTA tubes. For TCRbeta analysis, collaborators shipped samples as frozen whole blood, isolated PBMCs, or DNA extracted from either of those sample types. This sequence uses TRBV6-6 and TRBJ2-7; 12 bases in the middle match TRBD2. The TCR sequence derives from a human donor in a cohort sampled during active COVID-19. The specimen sequenced was peripheral blood. CDR3 loop: CATGTSGLGQYF. The DNA sequence is TGTGCCACAGGGACTAGCGGGTTGGGGCAGTACTTC.